This T cell receptor beta chain is drawn from a study of shared clonotypes between healthy human individuals. On the study more broadly: Per-donor plates numbered three CD4 naive, three CD4 memory, two CD8 naive and one CD8 memory.

V dropped 1 base and J dropped 9 bases, with 13 bases sitting between them. The CDR3 length is 15 residues. CDR1 is SGHTA and CDR2 is FQGNSA in the germline V gene. Per the original methods: Filtering was not the same, since immunoSEQ gave junction-only sequences without quality scores. Sequencing was performed with immunoSEQ multiplex PCR; in TCRdb, only in-frame clones are kept and a portion is missing. D and trimming come from the DNA, and the V and J calls and clone size come from that table. The sample records approximately 2.4 million clones, about 94% being singletons. From CD4+ cells came CD45RA+ naive and CD45RA-negative memory subsets.

This rearrangement joins TRBV7-2 to TRBJ1-6; D not resolved. Sequencing was done on a sample of naive CD4+ T cells sorted from blood. The sample's subset: CD45RA+ positively selected. This TCR derives from a man between 18 and 35 years old in good health. Here the CDR3 DNA reads TGTGCCAGCAGCTTAGTAGAAGGGTCGGCTTCACCCCTCCACTTT. Its protein product is CASSLVEGSASPLHF.